Listed below are T cell receptor beta chains from one sample, sequenced in a study of blood T cell repertoires in COVID-19. Libraries were prepared by immunoSEQ multiplex PCR; TCRdb keeps only in-frame clonotypes and omits some of them. The sample lists a few hundred thousand clones, around 86% occurring once. Sequenced sample: peripheral blood. The receptors derive from a woman aged 40 to 50 who had recovered from COVID-19. CDR3s include the opening cysteine and the closing phenylalanine or tryptophan. D genes are given only for firm matches. Size is omitted from some rows. Given values are once, few, many or a class for expanded clones.

CDR3nt	CDR3aa	d_gene	abundance	j_gene	v_gene
TGTGCCAGCAGCACCGGGACTGGGTCCACAGATACGCAGTATTTT	CASSTGTGSTDTQYF	-	once	TRBJ2-3	TRBV5-6
TGTGCCAGCAGCTTGGGCCAGGGGTCCCCGAGAGAGCAGTTCTTC	CASSLGQGSPREQFF	-	-	TRBJ2-1	TRBV5-4
TGCGCCAGCAGCAACCCGACTAGCCGCGACGAGCAGTACTTC	CASSNPTSRDEQYF	TRBD2	-	TRBJ2-7	TRBV5-1
TGTGCCAGCAGTGAGCGCCCCCTAAGGCGGGACGGACTCTACGAGCAGTACTTC	CASSERPLRRDGLYEQYF	-	once	TRBJ2-7	TRBV2
TGCGCCAGCAGTGAGTCAACGGGACAGGGGGTCCACGAGCAGTACTTC	CASSESTGQGVHEQYF	TRBD1	-	TRBJ2-7	TRBV10-1
TGTGCCAGCAGCTCCAGCAGCGCGACAGATAGCAATCAGCCCCAGCATTTT	CASSSSSATDSNQPQHF	-	few	TRBJ1-5	TRBV5-8
TGTGCCAGCAGTTCCAGGGGAAGCGAGCAGTACTTC	CASSSRGSEQYF	-	-	TRBJ2-7	TRBV28
TGTGCCAGCAGCTGGGACAGGGTCAATGAGCAGTTCTTC	CASSWDRVNEQFF	TRBD1	-	TRBJ2-1	TRBV7-2
TGTGCCAGCAGTTTCCAGGGGAGTGGTGAAAAACTGTTTTTT	CASSFQGSGEKLFF	-	-	TRBJ1-4	TRBV27
TGCGCCAGCAGCCTAACTCGGGACAGCCAATCGGGGAGCAATCAGCCCCAGCATTTT	CASSLTRDSQSGSNQPQHF	TRBD1	once	TRBJ1-5	TRBV4-1
TGCGCCAGCAGCTTTGAGCTCCACACCGGGGAGCTGTTTTTT	CASSFELHTGELFF	-	-	TRBJ2-2	TRBV5-1
TGTGCCAGCAGTGAAGTTCAGAACGGACAGGGGAGTCAGCCCCAGCATTTT	CASSEVQNGQGSQPQHF	TRBD1	-	TRBJ1-5	TRBV6-1
TGCGCCAGCAGCCAAGAAGGGATCGGGACAGGGCTCTATGGCTACACCTTC	CASSQEGIGTGLYGYTF	TRBD1	-	TRBJ1-2	TRBV4-1
TGTGCCACCACTGGGCAGGGGGTTGATGTTGGCGGGTACTTC	CATTGQGVDVGGYF	TRBD1	-	TRBJ2-4	TRBV24-1
TGTGCCAGCAGCTTGGTCGGGACTAGCGGGAGTGGCATTCAGTACTTC	CASSLVGTSGSGIQYF	TRBD2	-	TRBJ2-4	TRBV5-5
TGTGCCAGCAGCCCAGGACTATCCGATGGGGAGACCCAGTACTTC	CASSPGLSDGETQYF	-	-	TRBJ2-5	TRBV9
TGTGCCAGCAGTGAGGAAGCGGGAGGACCCCACAATGAGCAGTTCTTC	CASSEEAGGPHNEQFF	TRBD2	-	TRBJ2-1	TRBV6-4
TGCGCCAGCAGCTTGGGGGAAGACTCGGGACACTATAATTCACCCCTCCACTTT	CASSLGEDSGHYNSPLHF	-	-	TRBJ1-6	TRBV5-1
TGTGCCACCAGCACCGCACCGGGACTAGCGGGAGTTACAGATACGCAGTATTTT	CATSTAPGLAGVTDTQYF	TRBD2	-	TRBJ2-3	TRBV15
TGTGCCAGCAGTACAGACTCCTACGAGCAGTACTTC	CASSTDSYEQYF	-	few	TRBJ2-7	TRBV6-5
TGCGCCAGCAGCTTGGCGGCGGGAGGCACCGGGGAGCTGTTTTTT	CASSLAAGGTGELFF	TRBD2	-	TRBJ2-2	TRBV5-1
TGTGCCAGCAGTTACTACGGGACAGGCGGCTACACCTTC	CASSYYGTGGYTF	TRBD1	-	TRBJ1-2	TRBV6-5
TGTGCCATCAGGAGACAGGTCCCTCCGGGACTAGCGGGGAATGAGCAGTTCTTC	CAIRRQVPPGLAGNEQFF	TRBD2	-	TRBJ2-1	TRBV10-3
TGTGCCACCTGGGCGGGGTTGAACACCGGGGAGCTGTTTTTT	CATWAGLNTGELFF	-	-	TRBJ2-2	TRBV27
TGTGCCAGCAGCGTCTCCGGTACCCGGACTAACACCGGGGAGCTGTTTTTT	CASSVSGTRTNTGELFF	-	-	TRBJ2-2	TRBV7-3
TGTGCCAGCAGCTTCTACCGCGGAGAGCAGTTCTTC	CASSFYRGEQFF	-	few	TRBJ2-1	TRBV5-4